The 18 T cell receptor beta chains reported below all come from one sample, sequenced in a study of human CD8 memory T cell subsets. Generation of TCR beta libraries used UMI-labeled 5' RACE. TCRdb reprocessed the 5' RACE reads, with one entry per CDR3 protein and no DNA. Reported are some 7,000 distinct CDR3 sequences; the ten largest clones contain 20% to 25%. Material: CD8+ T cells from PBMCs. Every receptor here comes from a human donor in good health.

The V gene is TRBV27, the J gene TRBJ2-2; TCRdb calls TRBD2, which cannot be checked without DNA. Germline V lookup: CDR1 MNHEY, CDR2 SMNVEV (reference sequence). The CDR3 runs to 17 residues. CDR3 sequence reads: CASSFYPGTSNTGELFF.

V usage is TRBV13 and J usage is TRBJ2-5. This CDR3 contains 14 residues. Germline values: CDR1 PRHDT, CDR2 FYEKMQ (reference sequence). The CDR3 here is CASSLGSYQETQYF.

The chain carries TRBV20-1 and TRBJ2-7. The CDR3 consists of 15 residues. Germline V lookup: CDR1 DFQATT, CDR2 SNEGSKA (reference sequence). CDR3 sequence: CSARRVRKNFYEQYF.

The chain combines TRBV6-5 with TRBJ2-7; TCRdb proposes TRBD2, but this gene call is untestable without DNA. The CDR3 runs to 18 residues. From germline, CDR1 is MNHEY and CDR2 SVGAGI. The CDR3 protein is CASSYRVAGGLSSYEQYF.

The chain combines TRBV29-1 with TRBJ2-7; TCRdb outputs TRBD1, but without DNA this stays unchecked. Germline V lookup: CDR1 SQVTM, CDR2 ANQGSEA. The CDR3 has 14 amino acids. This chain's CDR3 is CSVDPGTGGNEQYF.

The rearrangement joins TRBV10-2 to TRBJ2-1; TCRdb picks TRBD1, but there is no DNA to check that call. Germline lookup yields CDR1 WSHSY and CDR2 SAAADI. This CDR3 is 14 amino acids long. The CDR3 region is CASGPLTGTNEQFF.

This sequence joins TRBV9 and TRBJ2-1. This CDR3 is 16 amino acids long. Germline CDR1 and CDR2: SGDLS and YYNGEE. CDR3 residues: CASSVDRSEAYNEQFF.

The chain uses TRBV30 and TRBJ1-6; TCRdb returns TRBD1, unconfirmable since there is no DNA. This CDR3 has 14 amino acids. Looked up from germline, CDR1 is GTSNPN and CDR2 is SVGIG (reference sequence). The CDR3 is CAWSVRTGGSPLHF.

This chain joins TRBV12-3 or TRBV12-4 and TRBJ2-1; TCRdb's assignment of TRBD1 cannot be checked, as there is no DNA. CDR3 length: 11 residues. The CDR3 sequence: CASSPPGEQFF.

The CDR3 region is CASSSPDSFTGELFF. The chain links TRBV27 to TRBJ2-2. The CDR3 covers 15 residues. Germline values: CDR1 MNHEY, CDR2 SMNVEV (reference sequence).

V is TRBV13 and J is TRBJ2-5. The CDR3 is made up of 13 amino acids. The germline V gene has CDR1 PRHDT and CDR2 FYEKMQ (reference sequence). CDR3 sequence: CASSPKRQETQYF.

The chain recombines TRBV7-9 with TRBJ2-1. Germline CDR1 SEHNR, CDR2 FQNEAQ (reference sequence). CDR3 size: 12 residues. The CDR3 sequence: CASSPDHNEQFF.

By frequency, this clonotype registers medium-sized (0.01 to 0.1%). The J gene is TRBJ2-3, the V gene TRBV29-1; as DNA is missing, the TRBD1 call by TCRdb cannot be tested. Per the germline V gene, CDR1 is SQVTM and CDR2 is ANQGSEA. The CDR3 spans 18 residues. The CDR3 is CSVEDGTSETGDTDTQYF.

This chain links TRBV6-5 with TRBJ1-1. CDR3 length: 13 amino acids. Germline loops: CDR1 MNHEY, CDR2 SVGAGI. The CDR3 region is CASSYTAGTEAFF.

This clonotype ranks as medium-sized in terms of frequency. Here the CDR3 reads CASSSGGGIQETQYF. V is TRBV7-2 and J is TRBJ2-5; TCRdb names TRBD1, which stays unverified in the absence of DNA. Germline V gene lookup returns CDR1 SGHTA and CDR2 FQGNSA. The length of the CDR3 is 15 residues.

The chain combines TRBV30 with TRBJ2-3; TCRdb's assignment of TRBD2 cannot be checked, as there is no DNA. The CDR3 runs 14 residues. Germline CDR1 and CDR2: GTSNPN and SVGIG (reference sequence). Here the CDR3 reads CAWSISGSTDTQYF. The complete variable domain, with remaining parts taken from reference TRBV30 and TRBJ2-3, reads SQTIHQWPATLVQPVGSPLSLECTVEGTSNPNLYWYRQAAGRGLQLLFYSVGIGQISSEVPQNLSASRPQDRQFILSSKKLLLSDSGFYLCAWSISGSTDTQYFGPGTRLTVL.

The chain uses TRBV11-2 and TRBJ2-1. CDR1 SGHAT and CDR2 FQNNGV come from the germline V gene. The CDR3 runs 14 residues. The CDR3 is CASSLVTEGNEQFF.

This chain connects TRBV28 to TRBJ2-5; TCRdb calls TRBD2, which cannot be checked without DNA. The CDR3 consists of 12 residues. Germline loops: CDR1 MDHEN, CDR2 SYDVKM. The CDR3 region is CASGMGAETQYF.